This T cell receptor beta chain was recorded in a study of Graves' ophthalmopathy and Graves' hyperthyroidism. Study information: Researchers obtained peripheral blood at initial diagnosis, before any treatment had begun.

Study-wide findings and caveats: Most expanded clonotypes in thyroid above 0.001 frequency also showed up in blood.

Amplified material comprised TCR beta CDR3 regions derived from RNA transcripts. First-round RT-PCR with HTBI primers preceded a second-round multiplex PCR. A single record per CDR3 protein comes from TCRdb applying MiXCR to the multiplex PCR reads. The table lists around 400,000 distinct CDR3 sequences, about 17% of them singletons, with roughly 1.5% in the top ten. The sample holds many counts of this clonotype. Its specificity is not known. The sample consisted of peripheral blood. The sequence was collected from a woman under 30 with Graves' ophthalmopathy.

DNA for the CDR3: TGTGCCAGCAGCTTGGGGACTAGCGGGAGGAACACCGGGGAGCTGTTTTTT. Protein: CASSLGTSGRNTGELFF. V usage is TRBV7-8 and J usage is TRBJ2-2, with TRBD2 matching 14 bases. The germline V gene has CDR1 SGHVS and CDR2 FQNEAQ. The V gene end was trimmed by 3 bases and the J gene end by 1 base; junction bases not matched to a gene: 1. The length of the CDR3 is 17 residues.